A single sample is the source of the 21 T cell receptor beta chains below, sequenced in a study of blood T cell repertoires in COVID-19 (TCRdb year 2020). Library preparation employed the immunoSEQ multiplex PCR assay. This immuneACCESS table, as held by TCRdb, lists in-frame sequences with V and J called but not all clones. Of the missing ones, under half trace to an unresolved V gene in checked studies; the others have no known cause. Within this sample are around 220,000 clones, with around 90% of them counted one time only. The ten largest clones add up to just under 6.5% of the sample. The sample consisted of PBMCs or T cells enriched from blood (not recorded which). The receptors here all came from a woman between 25 and 40 years old with acute COVID-19.

This chain uses TRBV3-1 (or the pseudogene TRBV3-2) with TRBJ1-4, with TRBD1 as a possible D gene (5 bases). Germline V gene data show CDR1 as LGHDT and CDR2 as YNNKEL (reference sequence). This CDR3 region has 14 residues. V was pared by 1 base and J by 7 bases, with 10 bases between. The CDR3 DNA reads TGTGCCAGCAGCCAAGTGGGGCTGGGTGAAAAACTGTTTTTT. Translated: CASSQVGLGEKLFF.

The gene calls are TRBV7-9 and TRBJ2-1, with a tentative D call TRBD2 (8 bases). This CDR3 is 16 amino acids long. V was cut by 3 bases and J by 6 bases, with 18 bases left in between. Germline CDR1 reads SEHNR; CDR2 reads FQNEAQ (reference sequence). CDR3: CASSFRGREERNEQFF. As DNA, the CDR3 is TGTGCCAGCAGCTTTAGGGGGCGGGAGGAGCGCAATGAGCAGTTCTTC.

The chain uses TRBV2 and TRBJ2-7; 12 bases line up with TRBD1. The CDR3 is made up of 17 amino acids. CDR1 and CDR2 (germline): SNHLY, FYNNEI. The V and J ends lost 3 bases and 3 bases, in that order; junction bases with no gene match: 9. The CDR3 DNA reads as TGTGCCAGCAGTGACTTTGGGACAGGGGGCGGTGGCTACGAGCAGTACTTC. Translation: CASSDFGTGGGGYEQYF.

This chain uses TRBV10-3 with TRBJ1-2; a possible D gene is TRBD1 (5 bases). The CDR3 has 14 amino acids. Germline assignment: CDR1 ENHRY and CDR2 SYGVKD. Trimming pared 5 bases from V and 5 bases from J, leaving 15 bases between. The CDR3 region has the DNA TGTGCCATCAGTCACTCAATGACAGAATATGGCTACACCTTC. As protein: CAISHSMTEYGYTF.

V and J are TRBV7-2 and TRBJ2-2; 9 bases are a match to TRBD2. CDR1 is SGHTA and CDR2 is FQGNSA in the germline V gene. V gave up 5 bases and J gave up 3 bases; unmatched junction bases: 7. The CDR3 covers 16 residues. The CDR3 nucleotides are TGTGCCAGCAGCCCACGAGCGGGGGGTTACACCGGGGAGCTGTTTTTT. Amino acids: CASSPRAGGYTGELFF.

The count of this clone is one. The J gene is TRBJ2-1, the V gene TRBV15; 9 positions match TRBD2. There are 16 residues in the CDR3. CDR1 and CDR2 from the germline V gene are LNHNV and YYDKDF (reference sequence). With V trimmed by 0 bases and J by 7 bases, 7 bases remained unmatched. The CDR3 DNA reads TGTGCCACCAGCAGAGATCTAGCGGGGCGGGGGAATGAGCAGTTCTTC. Protein product: CATSRDLAGRGNEQFF. Complete variable domain (other parts from reference TRBV15 and TRBJ2-1): DAMVIQNPRYQVTQFGKPVTLSCSQTLNHNVMYWYQQKSSQAPKLLFHYYDKDFNNEADTPDNFQSRRPNTSFCFLDIRSPGLGDTAMYLCATSRDLAGRGNEQFFGPGTRLTVL.

J is TRBJ2-5 and V is TRBV4-1; no clear D gene. Germline assignment: CDR1 MGHRA and CDR2 YSYEKL. The CDR3 is 14 amino acids. Between the trimmed V and J ends, which lost 0 bases and 2 bases, there was a span of 7 bases. The CDR3 protein is CASSQDFPQETQYF. CDR3 sequence (DNA): TGCGCCAGCAGCCAAGATTTCCCACAAGAGACCCAGTACTTC.

This sequence joins TRBV7-9 and TRBJ1-3; a possible D gene is TRBD1 (6 bases). V gave up 1 base and J gave up 7 bases, with 11 bases separating them. Per germline, CDR1 SEHNR and CDR2 FQNEAQ (reference sequence). The CDR3 length is 14 residues. CDR3 nucleotide sequence: TGTGCCAGCAGCTTAGGACAGGTTCAGAACACCATATATTTT. It translates to CASSLGQVQNTIYF.

The chain uses TRBV24-1 and TRBJ2-2, with 9 bases that match TRBD1. CDR1 and CDR2 (germline): KGHDR, SFDVKD. The CDR3 is 18 residues long. V shed 0 bases and J 1 base; nucleotides not matched to a gene: 5. The CDR3 spells CATSDLTRTGENTGELFF. The CDR3 DNA follows: TGTGCCACCAGTGATTTGACCCGGACAGGGGAGAACACCGGGGAGCTGTTTTTT.

This clone has a handful of counts. This sequence joins TRBV29-1 and TRBJ2-7; 13 nucleotides align to TRBD2. The germline V gene has CDR1 SQVTM and CDR2 ANQGSEA. V lost 3 bases, J lost 2 bases, and 1 base stayed unmatched. The CDR3 extends over 14 amino acids. The CDR3 region is CSVDGTSGAYEQYF. CDR3 sequence (DNA): TGCAGCGTTGACGGGACTAGCGGGGCCTACGAGCAGTACTTC.

This chain uses TRBV5-4 with TRBJ1-6, with TRBD1 identical over 7 bases. The CDR3 is 14 amino acids. With 4 bases clipped from V and 9 bases from J, the junction kept 7 bases outside the gene matches. Germline V lookup: CDR1 SGHNT, CDR2 YYREEE (reference sequence). The CDR3 region has the DNA TGTGCCAGCAGCCACCAAGGGGGCGGTTCACCCCTCCACTTT. Protein product: CASSHQGGGSPLHF. Looking up the rest from reference TRBV5-4 and TRBJ1-6 gives the full variable domain: ETGVTQSPTHLIKTRGQQVTLRCSSQSGHNTVSWYQQALGQGPQFIFQYYREEENGRGNFPPRFSGLQFPNYSSELNVNALELDDSALYLCASSHQGGGSPLHFGNGTRLTVT.

The gene calls are TRBV3-1 (or the pseudogene TRBV3-2) and TRBJ2-6; D gene unclear. CDR3 length: 19 amino acids. Germline V gives CDR1 LGHDT, CDR2 YNNKEL (reference sequence). V gave up 3 bases and J gave up 0 bases, with 18 bases separating them. The CDR3 DNA reads TGTGCCAGCAGCCAGGGCAGGAAAAAAGGAAACTCTGGGGCCAACGTCCTGACTTTC. This codes for CASSQGRKKGNSGANVLTF.

The chain links TRBV18 to TRBJ2-1, with 7 bases lining up with TRBD2. The CDR3 has 14 residues. Per germline, CDR1 KGHSH and CDR2 LQKENI. The junction had 5 bases not matched to a gene; V was cut back by 3 bases and J by 6 bases. CDR3 sequence: CASSPSLAVNEQFF. The DNA for the CDR3 is TGTGCCAGCTCACCGAGCCTAGCGGTCAATGAGCAGTTCTTC.

CDR3 protein: CASSLVRGYSYEQYF. The CDR3 DNA sequence: TGCGCCAGCAGCTTGGTCAGGGGGTACTCCTACGAGCAGTACTTC. V usage is TRBV5-1 and J usage is TRBJ2-7; TRBD1 matches at 7 bases. CDR1 and CDR2 (germline): SGHRS, YFSETQ. J lost 0 bases, V lost 0 bases, and 3 bases had no gene match. The CDR3 extends over 15 amino acids.

J is TRBJ2-1 and V is TRBV7-9; 9 bases map to TRBD2. Germline CDR1 is SEHNR and CDR2 is FQNEAQ (reference sequence). This CDR3 region has 17 residues. J was trimmed by 9 bases and V by 0 bases; bases with no gene match: 12. CDR3 nucleotides: TGTGCCAGCAGCTTAGCCCGACGGGCTAGCGGGACTGGTGAGCAGTTCTTC. This codes for CASSLARRASGTGEQFF.

V gene TRBV10-1 combines with J gene TRBJ2-1, with TRBD2 matching 8 bases. The CDR3 runs to 14 residues. Germline trimming cut 4 bases from V and 6 bases from J; bases unmatched to any gene: 5. CDR1 WNHNN and CDR2 SYGVQD come from the germline V gene (reference sequence). For the CDR3, the DNA is TGCGCCAGCAGTGCCCAGCGGGGGATCAATGAGCAGTTCTTC. Its protein product is CASSAQRGINEQFF.

The V and J genes are TRBV3-1 (or the pseudogene TRBV3-2) and TRBJ1-2; TRBD1 agrees at 7 bases. The CDR3 is made up of 21 amino acids. Germline V lookup: CDR1 LGHDT, CDR2 YNNKEL (reference sequence). After removal of 2 bases from V and 4 bases from J, the junction contained 25 bases not matched to a gene. The CDR3 DNA reads TGTGCCAGCAGCCAACCAACCCGAACAGGGGCTCCCCAAGGGGGTGCCTATGGCTACACCTTC. Residues: CASSQPTRTGAPQGGAYGYTF.

The chain has TRBV12-3 or TRBV12-4 and TRBJ1-2; no reliable D call. V was shortened by 5 bases and J by 4 bases, with 11 bases between the two germline ends. This CDR3 contains 13 residues. CDR3 bases: TGTGCCAGCAGTCCAGAGGCCCTCTATGGCTACACCTTC. Encoded protein: CASSPEALYGYTF.

The chain joins TRBV7-9 to TRBJ2-1; D is perhaps TRBD2 (6 bases). The V end lost 3 bases, the J end lost 3 bases, and 15 bases lay between the germline ends. CDR1 and CDR2 from the germline V gene are SEHNR and FQNEAQ (reference sequence). The CDR3 is made up of 16 amino acids. CDR3 amino acids: CASSLTDTGDYNEQFF. As DNA, the CDR3 is TGTGCCAGCAGCTTGACCGACACGGGGGACTACAATGAGCAGTTCTTC.

The chain uses TRBV15 and TRBJ2-2, with D unresolved. Trimming left V 0 bases short and J 4 bases short, with 6 bases between. The CDR3 sequence is 14 residues long. The germline CDR1 and CDR2 sequences are LNHNV and YYDKDF (reference sequence). This CDR3 is CATSRDLGTGELFF. The CDR3 DNA reads as TGTGCCACCAGCAGAGATCTCGGCACCGGGGAGCTGTTTTTT.

This chain joins TRBV5-8 and TRBJ1-3; 9 bases match TRBD1. V shed 3 bases and J 3 bases; nucleotides not matched to a gene: 1. Per the germline V gene, CDR1 is SGHTS and CDR2 is YDEGEE. This CDR3 comprises 14 residues. DNA for the CDR3: TGTGCCAGCAGCTCGGACAGGGGTGGAAACACCATATATTTT. This gives the protein CASSSDRGGNTIYF. Based on the CDR3 plus reference TRBV5-8 and TRBJ1-3, the full variable domain is EAGVTQSPTHLIKTRGQQATLRCSPISGHTSVYWYQQALGLGLQFLLWYDEGEERNRGNFPPRFSGRQFPNYSSELNVNALELEDSALYLCASSSDRGGNTIYFGEGSWLTVV.